These T cell receptor beta chains were read from a single sample in a study of blood T cell repertoires in COVID-19. Repertoires were generated with immunoSEQ multiplex PCR, while TCRdb's copy carries only in-frame clones and drops some. This table holds more than 200,000 clones, about four fifths found once. Sample: peripheral blood. These receptors were obtained from a man of 80 years or more with acute or convalescent COVID-19. Each CDR3 is given with its conserved first and last residue. Each record gives: V gene, J gene, D gene, CDR3 length, clone size, CDR3 protein, CDR3 DNA. D genes are given only for firm matches. Size values are once, few and many counts, or a class for expanded clones, and some rows have none.

TRBV2	TRBJ1-2	TRBD1	13	.	CASSRDREGGYTF	TGTGCCAGCAGTCGGGACAGGGAGGGCGGCTACACCTTC
TRBV19	TRBJ1-5	.	15	.	CASSGRGNSNQPQHF	TGTGCCAGTAGTGGGCGAGGGAATAGCAATCAGCCCCAGCATTTT
TRBV11-1	TRBJ2-3	TRBD1	16	.	CASSRKKGQSTDTQYF	TGTGCCAGCAGCCGGAAGAAGGGACAGAGCACAGATACGCAGTATTTT
TRBV10-3	TRBJ1-5	TRBD1	14	.	CASKQGTSNQPQHF	TGTGCCTCCAAACAGGGGACAAGCAATCAGCCCCAGCATTTT
TRBV30	TRBJ1-1	.	15	.	CAWSVRRGGSTEAFF	TGTGCCTGGAGTGTACGGAGGGGCGGCAGCACTGAAGCTTTCTTT
TRBV28	TRBJ2-7	TRBD1	16	.	CASSSNRGRWSYEQYF	TGTGCCAGCAGTTCGAATAGGGGGCGGTGGTCCTACGAGCAGTACTTC
TRBV5-4	TRBJ1-4	.	15	.	CASSLDKGFNEKLFF	TGTGCCAGCAGCTTGGACAAGGGGTTTAATGAAAAACTGTTTTTT
TRBV30	TRBJ1-4	TRBD1	17	.	CAWSAIAGQGPNEKLFF	TGTGCCTGGAGTGCCATAGCTGGACAGGGCCCGAATGAAAAACTGTTTTTT
TRBV19	TRBJ1-6	.	16	once	CAGARKKSSYNSPLHF	TGTGCCGGGGCCCGAAAGAAAAGCTCCTATAATTCACCCCTCCACTTT
TRBV21-1	TRBJ2-7	.	18	.	CASSSVSELALSSYEQYF	TGTGCCAGCAGCAGCGTCAGTGAACTAGCTTTGAGCTCCTACGAGCAGTACTTC
TRBV4-2	TRBJ2-7	TRBD1	15	.	CASSQEDRGLNEQYF	TGTGCCAGCAGCCAAGAGGACAGGGGGCTCAACGAGCAGTACTTC
TRBV2	TRBJ1-1	.	16	.	CASILGGNGLVTEAFF	TGTGCCAGCATCTTGGGAGGGAACGGATTGGTCACTGAAGCTTTCTTT
TRBV2	TRBJ2-7	TRBD1	12	.	CATRDRDYEQYF	TGTGCCACCCGGGACAGGGACTACGAGCAGTACTTC
TRBV5-1	TRBJ1-6	.	13	.	CASSWGGDSPLHF	TGCGCCAGCAGTTGGGGGGGGGATTCACCCCTCCACTTT
TRBV18	TRBJ1-2	.	14	once	CASSPGVPNYGYTF	TGTGCCAGCTCACCGGGAGTCCCTAACTATGGCTACACCTTC
TRBV6-5	TRBJ2-3	.	15	.	CASSYRGARTDTQYF	TGTGCCAGCAGTTACCGGGGGGCTCGTACAGATACGCAGTATTTT
TRBV20-1	TRBJ2-3	.	13	.	CSASGTFTDTQYF	TGCAGTGCTAGTGGGACTTTCACAGATACGCAGTATTTT
TRBV25-1	TRBJ2-7	.	13	.	CASSEYVLYEQYF	TGTGCCAGCAGTGAATATGTTCTATACGAGCAGTACTTC
TRBV18	TRBJ2-7	.	13	few	CASSPNRETEQYF	TGTGCCAGCTCACCCAACAGGGAAACAGAGCAGTACTTC
TRBV20-1	TRBJ2-1	.	11	.	CSAYGLNEQFF	TGCAGTGCCTACGGGTTAAATGAGCAGTTCTTC
TRBV3-1/TRBV3-2	TRBJ1-5	TRBD1	18	.	CASSPRQGSGMSNQPQHF	TGTGCCAGCAGCCCTAGACAGGGTTCGGGCATGAGCAATCAGCCCCAGCATTTT
TRBV6-2/TRBV6-3	TRBJ1-5	TRBD1	15	.	CASSSDRAFVQPQHF	TGTGCCAGCAGCTCCGACAGGGCCTTCGTTCAGCCCCAGCATTTT
TRBV10-1	TRBJ2-2	TRBD1	13	.	CASKGAHTGELFF	TGCGCCAGCAAGGGGGCCCACACCGGGGAGCTGTTTTTT
TRBV12-2	TRBJ1-1	.	20	once	CASRLVLAPQKSKLNTEAFF	TGTGCAAGTCGCTTAGTTCTAGCTCCGCAGAAATCCAAATTGAACACTGAAGCTTTCTTT
TRBV24-1	TRBJ1-2	.	13	.	CALRGAEDYGYTF	TGTGCCCTCCGGGGGGCAGAAGACTATGGCTACACCTTC
TRBV6-5	TRBJ2-1	TRBD1	15	.	CASSSRGRRYNEQFF	TGTGCCAGCAGTTCCAGGGGGCGTAGGTACAATGAGCAGTTCTTC
TRBV7-6	TRBJ2-7	TRBD1	15	.	CASSLTSSGQGTQYF	TGTGCCAGCAGCTTGACATCGTCGGGACAGGGGACGCAGTACTTC
TRBV12-3/TRBV12-4	TRBJ1-6	.	13	.	CASSLVRYSPLHF	TGTGCCAGCAGTTTAGTTCGGTACTCACCCCTCCACTTT
TRBV18	TRBJ2-7	.	14	.	CASSPLEDSYEQYF	TGTGCCAGCTCACCGTTGGAGGACTCCTACGAGCAGTACTTC
TRBV4-1	TRBJ2-7	.	13	.	CASSQSRDYEQYF	TGCGCCAGCAGCCAAAGCCGGGACTACGAGCAGTACTTC
TRBV13	TRBJ2-5	TRBD2	15	.	CASSFRRTGGNTQYF	TGTGCCAGCAGCTTTAGGAGGACGGGAGGGAATACCCAGTACTTC
TRBV18	TRBJ2-5	TRBD2	19	.	CASSPPNSGRWGKQETQYF	TGTGCCAGCTCACCACCGAATAGCGGGAGATGGGGCAAACAAGAGACCCAGTACTTC
TRBV28	TRBJ1-6	.	15	many	CASSFLSSYNSPLHF	TGTGCCAGCAGTTTCCTGAGCTCCTATAATTCACCCCTCCACTTT
TRBV4-2	TRBJ1-1	.	14	many	CASSPWSENTEAFF	TGTGCCAGCAGCCCTTGGTCAGAGAACACTGAAGCTTTCTTT
TRBV5-1	TRBJ1-4	TRBD1	14	.	CASSFLGQLEKLFF	TGCGCCAGCAGCTTTCTGGGACAGCTTGAAAAACTGTTTTTT
TRBV2	TRBJ1-4	TRBD1	15	few	CASSVQGLLNEKLFF	TGTGCCAGCAGTGTACAGGGGCTCCTTAATGAAAAACTGTTTTTT
TRBV6-1	TRBJ2-6	.	16	.	CASSEALGAGANVLTF	TGTGCCAGCAGTGAAGCCCTGGGCGCTGGGGCCAACGTCCTGACTTTC
TRBV18	TRBJ1-3	.	14	.	CASSPPGHRNTIYF	TGTGCCAGCTCACCACCGGGACACCGAAACACCATATATTTT
TRBV4-2	TRBJ1-5	TRBD1	11	few	CASSPRTGAHF	TGTGCCAGCAGCCCCCGGACAGGGGCACATTTT
TRBV28	TRBJ1-5	.	12	.	CASSLEVQPQHF	TGTGCCAGCAGTCTAGAGGTTCAGCCCCAGCATTTT
TRBV28	TRBJ2-7	.	16	.	CASSLGTGRIFYEQYF	TGTGCCAGCAGTTTAGGCACAGGCCGTATTTTCTACGAGCAGTACTTC
TRBV3-1/TRBV3-2	TRBJ1-2	.	11	.	CASGQNYGYTF	TGTGCCAGCGGACAGAACTATGGCTACACCTTC
TRBV5-1	TRBJ2-2	.	15	.	CASNTQTGNTGELFF	TGCGCCAGCAACACCCAAACAGGGAACACCGGGGAGCTGTTTTTT
TRBV3-1/TRBV3-2	TRBJ1-3	.	15	once	CASSQGRGSGNTIYF	TGTGCCAGCAGCCAAGGGCGGGGATCGGGAAACACCATATATTTT
TRBV19	TRBJ1-6	.	17	.	CASSPRRQNSYNSPLHF	TGTGCCAGTAGTCCCCGCCGACAGAACTCCTATAATTCACCCCTCCACTTT
TRBV3-1/TRBV3-2	TRBJ2-7	.	13	.	CASSLRVRYEQYF	TGTGCCAGCTCCCTCCGGGTTAGGTACGAGCAGTACTTC
TRBV2	TRBJ2-7	TRBD1	13	.	CASRPGQGREQYF	TGTGCCAGCAGACCGGGACAGGGCAGAGAGCAGTACTTC
TRBV10-2	TRBJ1-5	.	14	.	CASSEAGREQPQHF	TGCGCCAGCAGTGAGGCAGGGCGTGAACAGCCCCAGCATTTT